This T cell receptor beta chain stems from a study of OX40 agonist ivuxolimab in advanced cancers. Turning to the overall study: The costimulatory receptor OX40 (CD134) was targeted by ivuxolimab, a fully human IgG2 agonistic monoclonal antibody. Intravenous ivuxolimab was administered to patients every 2 weeks at six dose levels: 0.01, 0.1, 0.3, 1.5, 3 and 10 mg/kg. Of the roughly 53 patients in dose escalation, around 20 had hepatocellular carcinoma, about 15 had melanoma, 9 had renal cell carcinoma and 9 had head and neck cancer. In the dose-escalation cohort, roughly 80% of patients were male, and the mean age was approximately 60 years, with a range of roughly 20 to 79. Patients were allowed to have had prior anti-PD-1, anti-PD-L1 or anti-CTLA-4 therapy, and around 41% of the dose-escalation patients had previously received checkpoint inhibitors. Three dose-escalation patients achieved partial responses, one with hepatocellular carcinoma and two with cutaneous melanoma. Peripheral TCRbeta sequencing aimed to test whether ivuxolimab altered TCR sequence diversity and caused clonal T-cell expansion. The paper reports the monotherapy dose-escalation portion (N of about 50 patients) of the phase I ivuxolimab trial.

Genomic DNA was isolated from the sorted cells so that the TCRbeta CDR3 region could be sequenced. TCRbeta CDR3 regions were sequenced using the immunoSEQ Assay. Sourced from immuneACCESS, this table was stored by TCRdb with only in-frame sequences that have V and J called. A share of the clones is absent; for the studies checked, an unresolved V gene accounts for under half, and the remainder has no known explanation. This sample is represented by roughly 16,000 clones; 80% to 90% of them were singletons. 41% of the sample comes from the top ten. The CDR3 sequence holds 14 residues, the cysteine and phenylalanine included. Only the CDR3 DNA is retained, 42 bases long and in frame from the first base. The germline V gene (reference sequence) specifies SEHNR as CDR1 and FQNEAQ as CDR2. V is pared back by 5 bases and J by 4 bases, with 13 bases lying between the germline termini. Results and caveats for the whole study, not just this receptor: In the 0.1-3.0 mg/kg groups, partial responders were among the patients with the lowest normalized peripheral clonal expansion, particularly in CD8+ T cells. At doses from 0.1 to 3.0 mg/kg, clonal expansion was seen in both CD4+ and CD8+ blood T cells between baseline and week 6. Antigen specificity was not determined for the clonally expanded peripheral T cells. Low levels of normalized T-cell clonal expansion were also seen in some nonresponding patients. After ivuxolimab, expanded clones were on average more numerous among CD8+ T cells than among CD4+ T cells.

The trial excluded patients who had a history of autoimmune disease or who were on systemic immunosuppression. Peripheral blood for TCR sequencing was collected from all dose cohorts at baseline, on cycle 4 day 1, and on cycle 7 day 1. Samples were obtained from an open-label, multicenter, first-in-human phase I dose-escalation trial of ivuxolimab. Adults with locally advanced or metastatic melanoma, renal cell carcinoma, hepatocellular carcinoma or head and neck squamous cell carcinoma were enrolled in the trial. Before TCR sequencing, CD4+ T cells and CD8+ T cells from peripheral blood were sorted into separate populations. On this clone: Its recognized antigen is unknown. One base away there is no much larger clone; base qualities are not given.

The chain is made from TRBV7-9 and TRBJ2-3, with the D gene not clear enough to name. This specimen consisted of CD4+ or CD8+ T cells sorted from blood, obtained in a trial of the OX40 agonist ivuxolimab. This clonotype originated in an adult with an advanced solid tumor such as melanoma, head and neck, liver or kidney cancer. CDR3 reads: CASSVPSSADTQYF. In nucleotides, the sequence is TGTGCCAGCAGCGTCCCGTCCTCCGCAGATACGCAGTATTTT. Outside the CDR3, residues come from the reference TRBV7-9 and TRBJ2-3 proteins, so the full variable domain is: DTGVSQNPRHKITKRGQNVTFRCDPISEHNRLYWYRQTLGQGPEFLTYFQNEAQLEKSRLLSDRFSAERPKGSFSTLEIQRTEQGDSAMYLCASSVPSSADTQYFGPGTRLTVL.